The rows below give T cell receptor beta chains drawn from one sample of a study of blood T cell repertoires in COVID-19. The protocol was immunoSEQ multiplex PCR, while the TCRdb copy is restricted to in-frame clones and leaves out a portion. Of some 53,000 clones listed, about 90% are singletons. The specimen sequenced was peripheral blood. The receptors stem from a human donor with active COVID-19. The donor label of this sample is uncertain. Each CDR3 is given with its conserved first and last residue. D genes are given only for firm matches. Size values are once, few and many counts, or a class for expanded clones, and some rows have none.

D gene	J gene	V gene	clone size	CDR3 protein	CDR3 DNA
TRBD1	TRBJ2-7	TRBV19	-	CASSSRTGNTEQYF	TGTGCCAGCAGCTCACGGACAGGGAATACCGAGCAGTACTTC
-	TRBJ1-3	TRBV5-5	-	CASSLIPGHSVDTIYF	TGTGCCAGCAGCTTAATCCCGGGACATTCGGTTGACACCATATATTTT
-	TRBJ1-5	TRBV18	once	CASSPSAGNQPQHF	TGTGCCAGCTCACCGTCCGCAGGCAATCAGCCCCAGCATTTT
-	TRBJ1-2	TRBV15	-	CATSNPPGAHGYTF	TGTGCCACCAGCAACCCGCCAGGGGCCCATGGCTACACCTTC
-	TRBJ2-5	TRBV2	-	CASSGLPGTQYF	TGTGCCAGCAGTGGTCTCCCGGGGACCCAGTACTTC
-	TRBJ2-3	TRBV7-9	-	CASTFSLGRTDTQYF	TGTGCCAGCACATTTAGTTTGGGCCGCACAGATACGCAGTATTTT
-	TRBJ1-6	TRBV4-2	-	CASSLGTEGYNSPLHF	TGTGCCAGCAGCCTTGGGACGGAGGGCTATAATTCACCCCTCCACTTT
TRBD2	TRBJ2-7	TRBV19	-	CASSITSGGLSSYEQYF	TGTGCCAGTAGTATAACTAGCGGGGGGCTCAGCTCCTACGAGCAGTACTTC
TRBD1	TRBJ1-4	TRBV19	-	CASSILGGGGNEKLFF	TGTGCCAGTAGTATACTCGGAGGGGGCGGTAATGAAAAACTGTTTTTT
-	TRBJ2-7	TRBV6-6	-	CASSYSSQGYDEQYF	TGTGCCAGCAGTTACTCGAGCCAGGGCTACGACGAGCAGTACTTC
TRBD1	TRBJ2-7	TRBV5-1	-	CASSSLWMGQTNFYEQYF	TGCGCCAGCAGCTCTCTATGGATGGGACAGACAAATTTCTACGAGCAGTACTTC
-	TRBJ2-7	TRBV10-2	-	CASSIQGYEQYF	TGCGCCAGCAGCATACAGGGATACGAGCAGTACTTC
TRBD1	TRBJ2-2	TRBV4-3	-	CASSQGRGQWAGELFF	TGCGCCAGCAGCCAAGGCAGGGGGCAATGGGCCGGGGAGCTGTTTTTT
-	TRBJ2-3	TRBV7-9	-	CASSQDAGRAQYF	TGTGCCAGCAGCCAGGACGCAGGCAGGGCGCAGTATTTT
TRBD2	TRBJ2-3	TRBV15	-	CATSRGAVAGVREQYF	TGTGCCACCAGCAGAGGCGCCGTCGCGGGGGTGCGTGAGCAGTATTTT
-	TRBJ2-7	TRBV7-9	-	CASSKTTGSYEQYF	TGTGCCAGCAGCAAGACGACAGGTTCCTACGAGCAGTACTTC
TRBD2	TRBJ2-6	TRBV11-3	-	CASSLDGTSLSESGANVLTF	TGTGCCAGCAGCTTAGACGGGACTAGCCTTTCTGAGTCTGGGGCCAACGTCCTGACTTTC
TRBD2	TRBJ2-2	TRBV6-2/TRBV6-3	-	CASSYSRGGYAGELFF	TGTGCCAGCAGTTACAGTCGGGGGGGGTATGCCGGGGAGCTGTTTTTT
TRBD1	TRBJ1-2	TRBV5-1	-	CASSLVQGANINYGYTF	TGCGCCAGCAGCTTGGTCCAGGGGGCTAACATTAACTATGGCTACACCTTC
-	TRBJ1-1	TRBV5-4	-	CASSLRGGSEAFF	TGTGCCAGCAGCTTGCGGGGGGGGTCTGAAGCTTTCTTT
-	TRBJ2-5	TRBV11-1	few	CASSLEARARQTQYF	TGTGCCAGCAGCTTAGAGGCCCGCGCCAGGCAGACCCAGTACTTC
-	TRBJ1-1	TRBV12-3/TRBV12-4	once	CASSLNRAIAAFF	TGTGCCAGCAGTTTGAACAGGGCGATTGCAGCTTTCTTT
-	TRBJ1-6	TRBV6-6	once	CASSYLATRDSPLHF	TGTGCCAGCAGTTACCTCGCCACTAGGGATTCACCCCTCCACTTT
TRBD1	TRBJ2-7	TRBV2	-	CASSVQGATTYEQYF	TGTGCCAGCAGTGTGCAGGGGGCCACAACCTACGAGCAGTACTTC
-	TRBJ1-5	TRBV18	-	CASSQGGSNQPQHF	TGTGCCAGCTCCCAAGGGGGAAGCAATCAGCCCCAGCATTTT
-	TRBJ1-6	TRBV19	few	CASSRLWTVHGVSPLHF	TGTGCCAGTAGTAGGTTATGGACAGTCCACGGGGTTTCACCCCTCCACTTT
TRBD1	TRBJ2-7	TRBV9	-	CASSGPTGASSYEQYF	TGTGCCAGCAGCGGACCGACAGGGGCCTCTTCCTACGAGCAGTACTTC
TRBD2	TRBJ2-1	TRBV6-2/TRBV6-3	-	CASSYRLAGGSAYNEQFF	TGTGCCAGCAGTTACAGACTAGCGGGGGGTTCCGCCTACAATGAGCAGTTCTTC
TRBD2	TRBJ2-1	TRBV6-2/TRBV6-3	-	CASSRGGAGYNEQFF	TGTGCCAGCAGCCGCGGGGGGGCAGGCTACAATGAGCAGTTCTTC